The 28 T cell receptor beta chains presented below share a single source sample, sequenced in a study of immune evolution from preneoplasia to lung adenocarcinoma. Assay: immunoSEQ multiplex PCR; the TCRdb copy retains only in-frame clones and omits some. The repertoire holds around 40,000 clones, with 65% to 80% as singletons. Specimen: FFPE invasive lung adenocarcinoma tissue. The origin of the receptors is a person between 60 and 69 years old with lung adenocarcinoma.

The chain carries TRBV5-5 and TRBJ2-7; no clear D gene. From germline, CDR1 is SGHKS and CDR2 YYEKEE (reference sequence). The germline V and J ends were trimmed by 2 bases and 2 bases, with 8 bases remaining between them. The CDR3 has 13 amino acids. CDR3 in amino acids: CASSLVNTYEQYF. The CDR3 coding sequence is TGTGCCAGCAGCTTAGTCAACACCTACGAGCAGTACTTC.

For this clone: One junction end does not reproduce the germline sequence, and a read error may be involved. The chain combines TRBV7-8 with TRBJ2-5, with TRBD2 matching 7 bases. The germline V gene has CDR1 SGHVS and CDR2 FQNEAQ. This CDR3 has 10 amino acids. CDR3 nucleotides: TGTGCCAGCGCGGGAGCGTCCCCCAACTTC. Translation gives CASAGASPNF.

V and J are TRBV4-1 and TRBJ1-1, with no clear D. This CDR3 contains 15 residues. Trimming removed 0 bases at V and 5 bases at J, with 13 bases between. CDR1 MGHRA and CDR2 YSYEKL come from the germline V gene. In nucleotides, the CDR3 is TGCGCCAGCAGCCAAGAGGCGTCAGGATGGACTGAAGCTTTCTTT. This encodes CASSQEASGWTEAFF.

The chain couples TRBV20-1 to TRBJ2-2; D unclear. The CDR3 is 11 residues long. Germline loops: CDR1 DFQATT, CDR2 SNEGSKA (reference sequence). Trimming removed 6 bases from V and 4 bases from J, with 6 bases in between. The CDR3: CSADGTGELFF. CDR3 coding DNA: TGCAGTGCGGATGGCACCGGGGAGCTGTTTTTT.

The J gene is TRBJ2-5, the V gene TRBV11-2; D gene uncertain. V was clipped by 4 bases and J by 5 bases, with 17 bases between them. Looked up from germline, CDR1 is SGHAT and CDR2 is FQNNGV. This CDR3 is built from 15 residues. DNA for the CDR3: TGTGCCAGCAGCTCCGGATCGGCCAGGCGGGAGACCCAGTACTTC. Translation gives CASSSGSARRETQYF.

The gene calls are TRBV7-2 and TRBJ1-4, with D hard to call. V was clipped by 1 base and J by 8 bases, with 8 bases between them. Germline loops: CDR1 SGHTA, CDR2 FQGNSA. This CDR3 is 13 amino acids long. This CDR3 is CASSLGIREKLFF. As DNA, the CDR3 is TGTGCCAGCAGCTTAGGGATAAGGGAAAAACTGTTTTTT.

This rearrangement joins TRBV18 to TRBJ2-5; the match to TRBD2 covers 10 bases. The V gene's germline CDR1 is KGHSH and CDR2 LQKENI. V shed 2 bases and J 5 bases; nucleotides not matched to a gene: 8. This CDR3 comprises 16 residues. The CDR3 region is CASSPSLAGAWETQYF. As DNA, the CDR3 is TGTGCCAGCTCACCAAGCCTAGCGGGAGCCTGGGAGACCCAGTACTTC.

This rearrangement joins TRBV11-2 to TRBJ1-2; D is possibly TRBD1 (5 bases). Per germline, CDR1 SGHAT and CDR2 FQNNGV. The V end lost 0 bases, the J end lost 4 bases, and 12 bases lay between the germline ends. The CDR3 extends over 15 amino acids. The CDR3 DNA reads TGTGCCAGCAGCTTAGATTGGGCAGGGCCCTATGGCTACACCTTC. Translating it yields CASSLDWAGPYGYTF.

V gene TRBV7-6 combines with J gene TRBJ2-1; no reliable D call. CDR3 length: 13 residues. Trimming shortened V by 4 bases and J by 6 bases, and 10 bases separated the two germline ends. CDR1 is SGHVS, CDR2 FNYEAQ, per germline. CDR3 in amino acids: CASSSDSTNEQFF. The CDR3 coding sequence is TGTGCCAGCAGCTCCGACTCGACCAATGAGCAGTTCTTC.

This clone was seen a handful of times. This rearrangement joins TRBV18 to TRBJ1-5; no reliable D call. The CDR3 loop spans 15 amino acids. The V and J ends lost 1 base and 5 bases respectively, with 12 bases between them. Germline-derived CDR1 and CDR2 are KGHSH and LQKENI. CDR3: CASSPQSGKDQPQHF. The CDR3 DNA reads TGTGCCAGCTCACCACAGTCCGGGAAGGATCAGCCCCAGCATTTT.

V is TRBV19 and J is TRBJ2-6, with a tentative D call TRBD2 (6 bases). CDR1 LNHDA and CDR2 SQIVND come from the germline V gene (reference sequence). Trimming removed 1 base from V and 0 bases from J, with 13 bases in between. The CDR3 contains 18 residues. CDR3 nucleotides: TGTGCCAGTAGTATAGGGAGGGAGACGCTCTCTGGGGCCAACGTCCTGACTTTC. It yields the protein CASSIGRETLSGANVLTF.

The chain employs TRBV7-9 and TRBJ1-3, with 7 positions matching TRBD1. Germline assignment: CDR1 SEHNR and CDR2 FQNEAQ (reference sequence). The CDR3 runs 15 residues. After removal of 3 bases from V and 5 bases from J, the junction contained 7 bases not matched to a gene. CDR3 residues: CASSFTGQSRNTIYF. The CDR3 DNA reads TGTGCCAGCAGCTTCACGGGACAGTCGAGAAACACCATATATTTT.

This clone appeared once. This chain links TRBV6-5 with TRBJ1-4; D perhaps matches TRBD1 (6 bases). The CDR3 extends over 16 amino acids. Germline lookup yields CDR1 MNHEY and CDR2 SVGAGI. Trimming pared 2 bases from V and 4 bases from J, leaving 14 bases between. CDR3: CASSYIREGGNEKLFF. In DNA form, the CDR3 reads TGTGCCAGCAGTTACATCCGGGAAGGGGGTAATGAAAAACTGTTTTTT.

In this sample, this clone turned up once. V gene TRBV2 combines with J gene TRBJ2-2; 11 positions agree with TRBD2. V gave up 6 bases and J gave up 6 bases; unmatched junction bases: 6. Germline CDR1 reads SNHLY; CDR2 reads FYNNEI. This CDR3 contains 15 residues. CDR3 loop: CASRIGSGRAGELFF. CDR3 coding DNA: TGTGCCAGCAGAATCGGTAGCGGGAGGGCCGGGGAGCTGTTTTTT. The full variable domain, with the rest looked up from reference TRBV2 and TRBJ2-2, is EPEVTQTPSHQVTQMGQEVILRCVPISNHLYFYWYRQILGQKVEFLVSFYNNEISEKSEIFDDQFSVERPDGSNFTLKIRSTKLEDSAMYFCASRIGSGRAGELFFGEGSRLTVL.

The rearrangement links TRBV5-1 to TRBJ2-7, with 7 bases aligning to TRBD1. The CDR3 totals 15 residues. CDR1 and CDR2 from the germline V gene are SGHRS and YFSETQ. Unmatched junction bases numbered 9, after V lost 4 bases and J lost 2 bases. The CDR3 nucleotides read TGCGCCAGCAGCGTAGGACAGGTGGACACCTACGAGCAGTACTTC. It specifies CASSVGQVDTYEQYF.

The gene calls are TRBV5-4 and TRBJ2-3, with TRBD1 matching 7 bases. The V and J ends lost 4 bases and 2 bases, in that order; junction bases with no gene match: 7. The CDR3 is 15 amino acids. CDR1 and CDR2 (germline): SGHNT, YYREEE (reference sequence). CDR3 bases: TGTGCCAGCAGCCCAACGACAGGGCCCACAGATACGCAGTATTTT. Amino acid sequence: CASSPTTGPTDTQYF.

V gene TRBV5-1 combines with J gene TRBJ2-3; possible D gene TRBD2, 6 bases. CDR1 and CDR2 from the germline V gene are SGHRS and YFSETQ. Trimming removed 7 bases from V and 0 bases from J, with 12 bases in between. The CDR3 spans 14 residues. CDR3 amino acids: CASARGGSTDTQYF. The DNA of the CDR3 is TGCGCCAGCGCGCGGGGAGGAAGCACAGATACGCAGTATTTT.

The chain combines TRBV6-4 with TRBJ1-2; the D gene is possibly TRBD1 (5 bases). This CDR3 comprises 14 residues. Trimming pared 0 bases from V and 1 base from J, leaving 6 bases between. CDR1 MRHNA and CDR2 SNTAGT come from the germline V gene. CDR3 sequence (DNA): TGTGCCAGCAGTGACTCGGACAATAACTATGGCTACACCTTC. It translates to CASSDSDNNYGYTF.

CDR3 bases: TGTGCTAGTGGTCCGGGACAGCCAGGAAACACCATATATTTT. Protein product: CASGPGQPGNTIYF. The chain employs TRBV12-5 and TRBJ1-3, with 7 bases that match TRBD1. Germline CDR1 is LGHNT and CDR2 is FRNRAP. This CDR3 is 14 amino acids long. After removal of 5 bases from V and 4 bases from J, the junction contained 5 bases not matched to a gene.

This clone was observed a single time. The DNA of the CDR3 is TGTGCCAGCAGCCGGCCGGAGACTAATGAAAAACTGTTTTTT. Translated: CASSRPETNEKLFF. The chain has TRBV7-9 and TRBJ1-4; D gene unclear. Germline values: CDR1 SEHNR, CDR2 FQNEAQ (reference sequence). The V gene lost 5 bases and the J gene lost 2 bases, with 9 bases spanning the gap. This CDR3 has 14 amino acids.

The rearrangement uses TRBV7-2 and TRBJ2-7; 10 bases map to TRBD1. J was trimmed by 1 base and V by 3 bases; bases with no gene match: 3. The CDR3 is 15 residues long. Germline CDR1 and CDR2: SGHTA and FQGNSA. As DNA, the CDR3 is TGTGCCAGCAGCTTTACGGGACAGGGGTCCTACGAGCAGTACTTC. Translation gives CASSFTGQGSYEQYF.

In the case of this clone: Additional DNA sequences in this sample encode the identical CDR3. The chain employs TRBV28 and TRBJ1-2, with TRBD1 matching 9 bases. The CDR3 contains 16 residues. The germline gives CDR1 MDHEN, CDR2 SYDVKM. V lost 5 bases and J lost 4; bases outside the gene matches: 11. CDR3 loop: CASSPTGTGLTYGYTF. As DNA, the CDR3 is TGTGCCAGCAGTCCAACCGGGACAGGGCTTACCTATGGCTACACCTTC.

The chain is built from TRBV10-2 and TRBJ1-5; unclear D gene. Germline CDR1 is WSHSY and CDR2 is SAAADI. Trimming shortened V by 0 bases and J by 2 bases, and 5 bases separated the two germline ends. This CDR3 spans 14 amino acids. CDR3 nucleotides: TGCGCCAGCAGTGAGTCGGATGGCAATCAGCCCCAGCATTTT. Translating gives CASSESDGNQPQHF.

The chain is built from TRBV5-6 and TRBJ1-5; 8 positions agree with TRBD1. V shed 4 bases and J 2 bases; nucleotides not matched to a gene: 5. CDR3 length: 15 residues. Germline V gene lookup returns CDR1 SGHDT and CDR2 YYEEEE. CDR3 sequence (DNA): TGTGCCAGCAGCCCCAGGGGGCTAGGCAATCAGCCCCAGCATTTT. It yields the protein CASSPRGLGNQPQHF.

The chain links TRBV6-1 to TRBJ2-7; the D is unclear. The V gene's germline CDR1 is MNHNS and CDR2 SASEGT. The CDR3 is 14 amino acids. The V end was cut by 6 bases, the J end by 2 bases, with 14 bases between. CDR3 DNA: TGTGCCAGCAGCGTAGACGGACGCACCTACGAGCAGTACTTC. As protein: CASSVDGRTYEQYF.

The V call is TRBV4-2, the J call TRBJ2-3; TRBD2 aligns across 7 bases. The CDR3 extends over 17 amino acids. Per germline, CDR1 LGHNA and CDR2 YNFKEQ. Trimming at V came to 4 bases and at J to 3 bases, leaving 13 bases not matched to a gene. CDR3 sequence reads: CASSRGGSISGTDTQYF. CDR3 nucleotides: TGTGCCAGCAGCCGGGGGGGAAGTATTAGTGGGACAGATACGCAGTATTTT.

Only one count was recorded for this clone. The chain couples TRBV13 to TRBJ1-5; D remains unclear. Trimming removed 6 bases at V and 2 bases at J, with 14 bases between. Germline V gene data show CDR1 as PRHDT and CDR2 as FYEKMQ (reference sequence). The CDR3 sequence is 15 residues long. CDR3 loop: CASRAQIWGNQPQHF. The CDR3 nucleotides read TGTGCCAGCAGGGCACAGATATGGGGCAATCAGCCCCAGCATTTT.

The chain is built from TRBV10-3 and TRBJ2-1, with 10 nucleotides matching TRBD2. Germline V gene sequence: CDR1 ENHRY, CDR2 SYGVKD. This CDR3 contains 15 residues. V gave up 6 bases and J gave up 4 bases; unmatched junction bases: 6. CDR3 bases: TGTGCCATCAGGGAGGGGACTAGCGCTTACAATGAGCAGTTCTTC. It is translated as CAIREGTSAYNEQFF.